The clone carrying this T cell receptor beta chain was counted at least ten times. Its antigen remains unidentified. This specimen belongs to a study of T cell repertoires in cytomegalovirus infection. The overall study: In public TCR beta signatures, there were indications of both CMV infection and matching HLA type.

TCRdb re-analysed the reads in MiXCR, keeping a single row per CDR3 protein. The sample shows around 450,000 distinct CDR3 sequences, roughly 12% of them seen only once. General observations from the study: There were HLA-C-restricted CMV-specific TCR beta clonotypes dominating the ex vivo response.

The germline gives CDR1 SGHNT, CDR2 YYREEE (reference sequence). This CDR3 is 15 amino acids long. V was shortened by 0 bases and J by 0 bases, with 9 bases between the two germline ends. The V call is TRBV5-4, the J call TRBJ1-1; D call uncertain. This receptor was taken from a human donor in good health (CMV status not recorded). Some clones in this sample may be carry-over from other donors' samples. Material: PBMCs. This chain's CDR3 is CASSLAYGMNTEAFF. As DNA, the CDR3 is TGTGCCAGCAGCTTGGCATATGGAATGAACACTGAAGCTTTCTTT.